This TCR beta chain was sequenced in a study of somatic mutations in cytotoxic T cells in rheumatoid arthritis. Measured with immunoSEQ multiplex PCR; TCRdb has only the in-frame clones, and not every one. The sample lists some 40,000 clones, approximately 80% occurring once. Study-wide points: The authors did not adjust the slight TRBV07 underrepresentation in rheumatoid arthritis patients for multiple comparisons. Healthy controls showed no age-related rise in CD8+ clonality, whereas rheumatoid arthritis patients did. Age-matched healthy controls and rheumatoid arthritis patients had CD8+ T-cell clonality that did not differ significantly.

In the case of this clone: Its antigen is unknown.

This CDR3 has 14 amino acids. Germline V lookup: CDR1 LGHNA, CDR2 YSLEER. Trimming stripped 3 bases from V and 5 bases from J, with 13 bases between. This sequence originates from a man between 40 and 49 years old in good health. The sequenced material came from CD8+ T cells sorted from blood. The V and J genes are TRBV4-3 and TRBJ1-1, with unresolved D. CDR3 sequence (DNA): TGCGCCAGCAGCCACCGATCGACTGAAACTGAAGCTTTCTTT. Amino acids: CASSHRSTETEAFF.